Shown below are 23 T cell receptor beta chains from a single sample sequenced in a study of T cell clonality in common variable immunodeficiency. Assay: immunoSEQ multiplex PCR; the TCRdb copy retains only in-frame clones and omits some. The repertoire has 25,000 to 40,000 clones, none seen only once; the ten largest take around 4.1%. The specimen was peripheral blood mononuclear cells. These receptors came from a person aged 18-69 years in good health.

This clone was detected ten times or more. The CDR3 end lies 3 residues beyond the end of the read and is filled in from the germline J gene. The J gene is TRBJ2-7, the V gene TRBV4-1; TRBD1 agrees at 9 bases. This CDR3 has 16 amino acids. CDR1 and CDR2 (germline): MGHRA, YSYEKL. Trimming removed 0 bases from V and 3 bases from J; junction bases left unmatched: 6. This chain's CDR3 is CASSQDPGQGNYEQYF. The DNA read from the CDR3 is TGCGCCAGCAGCCAAGATCCGGGACAGGGAAACTACGAG.

This clone was counted many times. CDR3 sequence reads: CASGVTGGADTQYF. CDR3 bases read: TGTGCCAGTGGGGTTACAGGGGGCGCAGATACG. This chain joins TRBV19 and TRBJ2-3, with 9 bases that match TRBD1. Read data end 3 residues before the CDR3 end; the end is taken from the germline J gene. V lost 8 bases to trimming and J lost 4 bases; unmatched junction nucleotides: 7. Germline lookup yields CDR1 LNHDA and CDR2 SQIVND (reference sequence). This CDR3 contains 14 residues.

This clone has a count of ten or more. The read ends 3 residues early relative to the CDR3; the germline J gene fills the gap. The rearrangement joins TRBV6-1 to TRBJ1-2; D not resolved. The germline V gene has CDR1 MNHNS and CDR2 SASEGT. V dropped 2 bases and J dropped 4 bases, with 14 bases sitting between them. The CDR3 length is 15 residues. CDR3 DNA (partial): TGTGCCAGCAGTGAACCCATCTATCTCCCCTATGGC. Translating it yields CASSEPIYLPYG. From start to end, the CDR3 is CASSEPIYLPYGYTF.

This clone came up many times. The CDR3 end falls 3 residues outside the read, so it is completed with the germline J gene. The chain employs TRBV6-1 and TRBJ2-3, with 9 bases matching TRBD1. Trimming took 3 bases from V and 3 from J; bases not matched to a gene: 4. The germline CDR1 and CDR2 sequences are MNHNS and SASEGT. This CDR3 has 15 amino acids. Here the CDR3 reads CASSEDRGGTDTQYF. The CDR3 bases that were read are TGTGCCAGCAGTGAGGACAGGGGTGGGACAGATACG.

This clone was seen repeatedly, ten times or more. The chain's CDR3 is CATSGGGPKRAPNNEQFF. Partial CDR3 DNA: TGTGCCACCAGTGGAGGGGGCCCTAAACGAGCCCCTAACAATGAG. This rearrangement joins TRBV24-1 to TRBJ2-1, with 7 nucleotides matching TRBD1. The CDR3 is cut off 3 residues early in the read; its end comes from the germline J gene. Per the germline V gene, CDR1 is KGHDR and CDR2 is SFDVKD. V lost 5 bases and J lost 5; bases outside the gene matches: 17. This CDR3 spans 18 amino acids.

Ten or more counts support this clone. The sequenced fragment ends 3 residues before the CDR3 boundary, so the rest is inferred from the germline J gene. V gene TRBV5-5 combines with J gene TRBJ2-2; unclear D gene. V was pared by 6 bases and J by 1 base, with 13 bases between. In germline, CDR1 is SGHKS, CDR2 YYEKEE (reference sequence). The CDR3 has 15 amino acids. Partial CDR3 DNA: TGTGCCAGCACCCGTCAGGCCCAGAACACCGGGGAG. Protein sequence: CASTRQAQNTGE. The entire CDR3 protein is CASTRQAQNTGELFF. Looking up the rest from reference TRBV5-5 and TRBJ2-2 gives the full variable domain: DAGVTQSPTHLIKTRGQQVTLRCSPISGHKSVSWYQQVLGQGPQFIFQYYEKEERGRGNFPDRFSARQFPNYSSELNVNALLLGDSALYLCASTRQAQNTGELFFGEGSRLTVL.

This clone was seen ten or more times. The DNA ends 3 residues before the CDR3 does, and the rest of the CDR3 is filled in from the germline J gene. The V and J genes are TRBV7-9 and TRBJ2-5, with D perhaps matching TRBD2 (6 bases). This CDR3 contains 15 residues. V was cut by 1 base and J by 5 bases, with 14 bases left in between. Germline V gene sequence: CDR1 SEHNR, CDR2 FQNEAQ (reference sequence). The CDR3 protein is CASSLVPQGGETQYF. The part of the CDR3 DNA that was read is TGTGCCAGCAGCTTAGTCCCCCAGGGAGGTGAGACC.

This clone was seen ten or more times. The read halts 3 residues ahead of the CDR3 end, with the missing end drawn from the germline J gene. The chain is built from TRBV7-3 and TRBJ2-1; D is unresolved. Germline V gene sequence: CDR1 SGHTA, CDR2 FQGTGA. This CDR3 comprises 14 residues. The germline V and J ends were trimmed by 4 bases and 7 bases, with 14 bases remaining between them. CDR3 DNA, as far as it was read: TGTGCCAGCAGCTCCTATGGCTACGGGAATGAG. It specifies CASSSYGYGNE. The full CDR3 is CASSSYGYGNEQFF.

The sample holds a few counts of this clone. The CDR3 end falls 3 residues outside the read, so it is completed with the germline J gene. This sequence joins TRBV30 and TRBJ1-2; the match to TRBD1 covers 7 bases. Looked up from germline, CDR1 is GTSNPN and CDR2 is SVGIG (reference sequence). This CDR3 contains 14 residues. CDR3 sequence reads: CAWSRGAPTDTYTF. The sequenced part of the CDR3 DNA is TGTGCCTGGAGCAGGGGGGCCCCCACAGATACC.

This clone was seen ten or more times. The sequenced fragment ends 3 residues before the CDR3 boundary, so the rest is inferred from the germline J gene. The chain joins TRBV7-9 to TRBJ2-7, with 7 bases fitting TRBD1. Per the germline V gene, CDR1 is SEHNR and CDR2 is FQNEAQ (reference sequence). V shed 4 bases and J 1 base; nucleotides not matched to a gene: 7. The CDR3 is made up of 15 amino acids. Partial CDR3 DNA: TGTGCCAGCAGCTCCTTCAGGGACAGTTCCTACGAG. Translation gives CASSSFRDSSYE. The full-length CDR3 reads as CASSSFRDSSYEQYF.

This clone has ten or more counts. The read falls 3 residues short of the CDR3 end, and the missing part is taken from the germline J gene. The V and J genes are TRBV3-1 (or the pseudogene TRBV3-2) and TRBJ2-1; tentative D call: TRBD2 (7 bases). Germline values: CDR1 LGHDT, CDR2 YNNKEL (reference sequence). V lost 4 bases and J 4 bases, leaving 17 bases between the germline ends. The CDR3 sequence is 16 residues long. The CDR3 spells CASSLRGGVTYNEQFF. The sequenced CDR3 bases are TGTGCCAGCAGCCTACGAGGGGGGGTTACATACAATGAG.

The sample holds many counts of this clone. The CDR3 extends 3 residues past the end of the read, so its final part is completed from the germline J gene. The rearrangement links TRBV18 to TRBJ2-7; no clear D gene. The CDR3 length is 14 residues. The germline V and J ends were trimmed by 3 bases and 1 base, with 10 bases remaining between them. Germline assignment: CDR1 KGHSH and CDR2 LQKENI. The CDR3 loop reads CASSPLRGSYEQYF. The CDR3 bases that were read are TGTGCCAGCTCACCTCTTCGCGGATCCTACGAG.

The sample holds many counts of this clone. The DNA ends 3 residues before the CDR3 does, and the rest of the CDR3 is filled in from the germline J gene. The gene calls are TRBV20-1 and TRBJ2-1, with 8 bases that match TRBD2. The junction had 4 bases not matched to a gene; V was cut back by 1 base and J by 5 bases. The CDR3 extends over 14 amino acids. The V gene's germline CDR1 is DFQATT and CDR2 SNEGSKA (reference sequence). The covered CDR3 bases are TGCAGTGCTAGAGGCGGGGGGAGGAACAATGAG. This sequence encodes CSARGGGRNNE. The whole CDR3 sequence reads CSARGGGRNNEQFF.

Ten or more counts support this clone. The read gets to within 3 residues of the CDR3 end, and the germline J gene fills in the rest. The rearrangement uses TRBV15 and TRBJ2-3; 7 bases line up with TRBD1. Germline CDR1 and CDR2: LNHNV and YYDKDF (reference sequence). J gave up 4 bases and V 1 base, and 5 bases lay outside the gene matches. The CDR3 covers 15 residues. Incomplete CDR3 DNA: TGTGCCACCAGCAGAGTACAGGGGAGAGCAGATACG. As protein: CATSRVQGRADT. The complete CDR3 protein is CATSRVQGRADTQYF.

This clone was counted ten times or more. The CDR3 extends 3 residues past the end of the read, so its final part is completed from the germline J gene. The J gene is TRBJ2-7, the V gene TRBV2; 10 bases match TRBD1. J was trimmed by 2 bases and V by 5 bases; bases with no gene match: 6. The germline CDR1 and CDR2 sequences are SNHLY and FYNNEI. This CDR3 has 15 amino acids. CDR3 protein: CASSFDRGRPYEQYF. CDR3 bases read: TGTGCCAGCAGTTTTGACAGGGGGCGTCCCTACGAG.

In this sample, this clone turned up a few times. Read data end 3 residues before the CDR3 end; the end is taken from the germline J gene. V usage is TRBV23-1 and J usage is TRBJ1-2; maybe TRBD1 (6 bases). TRBV23-1 is filed as an ORF, its function uncertain. This CDR3 is built from 16 residues. Incomplete CDR3 DNA: TGCGCCAGCAGTCCTCCGCCCCAGGCAGGGGCCAGCTAC. Encoded protein: CASSPPPQAGASY. The entire CDR3 sequence reads CASSPPPQAGASYYTF.

This clone was found many times. The part of the CDR3 DNA that was read is TGTGCCAGCACCCTTATCGGGGGCACAGATACG. Its translation: CASTLIGGTDT. The entire CDR3 reads CASTLIGGTDTQYF. The rearrangement joins TRBV12-3 or TRBV12-4 to TRBJ2-3, with a weak D call TRBD2 (5 bases). The CDR3 goes on 3 residues after the read ends, and that part is filled in from the germline J gene. V was pared by 7 bases and J by 1 base, with 12 bases between. CDR3 length: 14 residues.

This clone was seen repeatedly, ten times or more. The CDR3 here is CASSLTSRQTQYF. CDR3 DNA (partial): TGTGCCAGCAGTCTAACTAGTCGGCAGACC. The chain links TRBV2 to TRBJ2-5; perhaps TRBD2 as D (5 bases). The read finishes 3 residues shy of the CDR3 end, and the germline J gene is used to complete it. Germline assignment: CDR1 SNHLY and CDR2 FYNNEI. This CDR3 comprises 13 residues. Deletions cut 5 bases from V and 6 bases from J, with 13 bases between.

This clone showed up many times. The read terminates 3 residues before the CDR3 end, so the remaining end is supplied by the germline J gene. The chain is built from TRBV20-1 and TRBJ2-4; 7 bases agree with TRBD1. The CDR3 runs to 12 residues. V lost 6 bases to trimming and J lost 5 bases; unmatched junction nucleotides: 4. The germline gives CDR1 DFQATT, CDR2 SNEGSKA (reference sequence). The sequenced part of the CDR3 DNA is TGCAGTGCCCTGGGACAGCAAAACATT. This encodes CSALGQQNI. In full, the CDR3 is CSALGQQNIQYF.

This clone was counted at least ten times. The covered CDR3 bases are TGTGCCAGCAGGACGGACTTGACAGGGAGCTATGGC. Amino acid sequence: CASRTDLTGSYG. The entire CDR3 reads CASRTDLTGSYGYTF. V usage is TRBV6-2 or TRBV6-3 and J usage is TRBJ1-2; TRBD1 agrees at 7 bases. The read halts 3 residues ahead of the CDR3 end, with the missing end drawn from the germline J gene. The germline gives CDR1 MNHEY, CDR2 SVGEGT. The CDR3 covers 15 residues. Trimming took 6 bases from V and 4 from J; bases not matched to a gene: 11.

This clone occurred many times. Sequencing ends 3 residues short of the CDR3 end; the germline J gene provides the rest. The chain links TRBV7-9 to TRBJ2-5; 9 bases map to TRBD2. The V segment lost 5 bases and the J segment 4 bases; nucleotides outside the gene matches: 5. The CDR3 contains 14 residues. CDR1 and CDR2 from the germline V gene are SEHNR and FQNEAQ (reference sequence). The covered CDR3 bases are TGTGCCAGCAGCCCCGGGACTAGCTTAGAGACC. Encoded protein: CASSPGTSLET. The full CDR3 is CASSPGTSLETQYF.

This clone was counted at least ten times. The read stops 3 residues short of the end of the CDR3; the missing end is completed from the germline J gene. This chain links TRBV6-2 or TRBV6-3 with TRBJ1-3; D call uncertain. V was trimmed by 4 bases and J by 0 bases, leaving 13 bases between them. This CDR3 is built from 16 residues. Germline V lookup: CDR1 MNHEY, CDR2 SVGEGT. The CDR3 sequence: CASSLVKPSSGNTIYF. The part of the CDR3 DNA that was read is TGTGCCAGCAGTTTAGTCAAACCTTCCTCTGGAAACACC.

The table lists this clone with a few counts. The read ends 3 residues early relative to the CDR3; the germline J gene fills the gap. The gene calls are TRBV7-9 and TRBJ1-2, with D hard to call. The CDR3 runs to 14 residues. CDR1 and CDR2 (germline): SEHNR, FQNEAQ (reference sequence). Partial CDR3 DNA: TGTGCCAGCAGCCCCAATCACCTAACGAATGAC. Its protein is CASSPNHLTND. The whole CDR3 protein reads CASSPNHLTNDYTF.